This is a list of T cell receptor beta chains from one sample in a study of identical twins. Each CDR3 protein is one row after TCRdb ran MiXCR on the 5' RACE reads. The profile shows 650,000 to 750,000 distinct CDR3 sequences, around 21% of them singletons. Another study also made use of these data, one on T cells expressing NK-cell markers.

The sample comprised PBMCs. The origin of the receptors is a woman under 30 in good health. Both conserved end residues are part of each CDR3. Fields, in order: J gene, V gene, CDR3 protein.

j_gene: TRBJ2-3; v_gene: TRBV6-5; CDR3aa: CASSYSLREGPTDTQYF
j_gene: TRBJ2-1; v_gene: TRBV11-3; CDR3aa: CAANEQFF
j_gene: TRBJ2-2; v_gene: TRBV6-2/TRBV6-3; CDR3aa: CASSYGRIVGELFF
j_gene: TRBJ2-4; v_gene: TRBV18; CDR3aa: CASSSNRGNLENIQYF
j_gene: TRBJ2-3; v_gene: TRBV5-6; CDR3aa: CASSDLGVSSTDTQYF
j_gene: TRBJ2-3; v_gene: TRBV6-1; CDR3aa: CASRTSSTDTQYF
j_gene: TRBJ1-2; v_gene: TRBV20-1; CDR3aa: CSAHRGYGYGYTF
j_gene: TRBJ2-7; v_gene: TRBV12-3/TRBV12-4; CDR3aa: CASKRDSSYEQYF
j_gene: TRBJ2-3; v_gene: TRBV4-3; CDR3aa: CASSQTSGSGADTQYF
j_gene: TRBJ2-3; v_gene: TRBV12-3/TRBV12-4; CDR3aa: CASSLTDWTTSTDTQYF
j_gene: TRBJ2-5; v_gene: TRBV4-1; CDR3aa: CASSQEPSEGTQYF
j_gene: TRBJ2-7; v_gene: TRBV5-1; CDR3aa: CASSLEARDYSYEQYF
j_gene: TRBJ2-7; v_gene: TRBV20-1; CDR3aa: CSARASSGYEQYF
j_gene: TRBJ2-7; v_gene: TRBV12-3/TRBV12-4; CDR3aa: CASRNPPYEQYF
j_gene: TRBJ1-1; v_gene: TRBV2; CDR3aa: CASIVMNTEAFF
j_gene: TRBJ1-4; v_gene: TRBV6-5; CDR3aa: CASSYSREFNEKLFF
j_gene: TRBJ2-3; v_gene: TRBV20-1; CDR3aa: CSAGTGLLADTQYF
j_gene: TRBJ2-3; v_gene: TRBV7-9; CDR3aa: CASSYRDYTDTQYF
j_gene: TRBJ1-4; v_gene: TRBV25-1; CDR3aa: CASRGDSQKLFF
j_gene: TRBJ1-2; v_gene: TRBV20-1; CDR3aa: CSASSTPYGYTF
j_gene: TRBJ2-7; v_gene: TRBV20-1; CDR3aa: CSATLGYEQYF
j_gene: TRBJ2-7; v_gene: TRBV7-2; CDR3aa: CASSLVQGLFGEQYF
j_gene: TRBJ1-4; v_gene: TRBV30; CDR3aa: CAWRYGAKLFF
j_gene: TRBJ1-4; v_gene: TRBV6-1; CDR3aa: CASSPYRGGSNEKLFF
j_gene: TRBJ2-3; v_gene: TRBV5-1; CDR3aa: CASADQGGGRDTQYF
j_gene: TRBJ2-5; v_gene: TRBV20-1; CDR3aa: CSARGRTLETQYF
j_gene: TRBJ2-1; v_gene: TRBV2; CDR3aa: CASSEVLAGGHEQFF
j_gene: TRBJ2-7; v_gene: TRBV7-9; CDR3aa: CASSLKDYEQYF
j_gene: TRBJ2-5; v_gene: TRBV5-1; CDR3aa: CASSLQGTEETQYF
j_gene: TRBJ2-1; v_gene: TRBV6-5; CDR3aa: CASSDSLFYNEQFF
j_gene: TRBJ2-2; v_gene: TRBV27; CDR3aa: CASSLYIPGPGGELFF
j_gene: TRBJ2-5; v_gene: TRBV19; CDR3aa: CASSIENRATETQYF
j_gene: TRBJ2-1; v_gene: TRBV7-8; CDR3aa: CASSLVRQEYNEQFF
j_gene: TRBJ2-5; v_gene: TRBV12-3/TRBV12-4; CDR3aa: CASSLGGRTTLGTQYF
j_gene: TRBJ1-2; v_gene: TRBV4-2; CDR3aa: CASGPGLLYGYTF
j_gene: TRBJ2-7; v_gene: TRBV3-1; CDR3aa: CASSQRPGSPYEQYF
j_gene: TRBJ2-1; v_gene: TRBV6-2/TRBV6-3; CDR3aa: CASSYSSFYNEQFF
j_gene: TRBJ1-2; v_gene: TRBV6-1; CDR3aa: CASSVRLRGYGYTF
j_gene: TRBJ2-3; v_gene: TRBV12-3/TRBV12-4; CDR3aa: CASSGLAGATDTQYF
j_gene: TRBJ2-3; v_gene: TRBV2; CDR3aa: CASSEGGQRDTQYF